The 17 T cell receptor beta chains below all came from one sample that was sequenced in a study of blood T cells in healthy people across ages. A J-beta primer mix and a sample-barcoded 5' primer were used in a second PCR of roughly 7 to 12 cycles. Each CDR3 protein is one row after TCRdb ran MiXCR on the 5' RACE reads. The sample has 1.8 million or so distinct CDR3 sequences, about two fifths seen once. The sequenced sample consisted of blood. The receptors shown here come from a human donor in good health.

The V and J genes are TRBV6-1 and TRBJ1-5; 8 nucleotides match TRBD1. Germline values: CDR1 MNHNS, CDR2 SASEGT. There are 19 residues in the CDR3. The J segment lost 0 bases and the V segment lost 2 bases, leaving 12 bases of the junction unmatched. The CDR3 bases are TGTGCCAGCAGTGAACTAGCAGGGGGCGCGGGGTATAGCAATCAGCCCCAGCATTTT. Translation: CASSELAGGAGYSNQPQHF.

This clonotype was recorded a few times. The chain employs TRBV6-2 or TRBV6-3 and TRBJ2-1, with D tentatively TRBD1 (5 bases). The length of the CDR3 is 16 residues. CDR1 MNHEY and CDR2 SVGEGT come from the germline V gene. Deletions cut 0 bases from V and 4 bases from J, with 13 bases between. As DNA, the CDR3 is TGTGCCAGCAGTTACTCGATCCAGGGATATTACAATGAGCAGTTCTTC. Translated: CASSYSIQGYYNEQFF.

The genes are TRBV5-1 and TRBJ2-4, with a tentative D call TRBD2 (6 bases). The J call is uncertain, as TRBJ2-7 better fits the DNA end. This CDR3 region has 17 residues. Germline V gives CDR1 SGHRS, CDR2 YFSETQ. CDR3 sequence reads: CASSGTGVVGRSDEQYF. The CDR3 coding sequence is TGCGCCAGCAGCGGGACGGGGGTCGTGGGGCGGTCCGACGAGCAGTACTTC.

This chain links TRBV6-6 with TRBJ2-4, with 9 bases lining up with TRBD1. V shed 6 bases, J shed 13 bases, and the junction held 13 bases outside the gene matches. Germline CDR1 is MNHNY and CDR2 is SVGAGI (reference sequence). The CDR3 loop spans 14 amino acids. As DNA, the CDR3 is TGTGCCAGCAGGACACCGGGACAGGGTGGGGTGCAGTACTTC. As protein: CASRTPGQGGVQYF.

In this sample, this clonotype turned up a few times. This rearrangement joins TRBV9 to TRBJ2-1; TRBD2 agrees at 9 bases. V shed 4 bases, J shed 10 bases, and the junction held 3 bases outside the gene matches. In germline, CDR1 is SGDLS, CDR2 YYNGEE. This CDR3 spans 12 amino acids. The CDR3 spells CASSTTSGEQFF. The CDR3 DNA is TGTGCCAGCAGCACGACTAGCGGCGAGCAGTTCTTC. Together with reference TRBV9 and TRBJ2-1, the CDR3 gives the full variable domain: DSGVTQTPKHLITATGQRVTLRCSPRSGDLSVYWYQQSLDQGLQFLIQYYNGEERAKGNILERFSAQQFPDLHSELNLSSLELGDSALYFCASSTTSGEQFFGPGTRLTVL.

V is TRBV27 and J is TRBJ1-4, with a possible D match to TRBD1 (5 bases). The germline V and J ends were trimmed by 5 bases and 5 bases, with 15 bases remaining between them. Germline V lookup: CDR1 MNHEY, CDR2 SMNVEV (reference sequence). There are 15 residues in the CDR3. CDR3 DNA sequence: TGTGCCAGCAGTCCACGACAGTCCTTGAATGAAAAACTGTTTTTT. Amino acids: CASSPRQSLNEKLFF.

The sample holds one count of this clonotype. The chain recombines TRBV12-3 or TRBV12-4 with TRBJ1-5; D ambiguous. Trimming cost V 6 bases and J 7 bases, with 10 bases left between them. This CDR3 is built from 12 residues. The CDR3 DNA reads TGTGCCAGCAGCCGCGACCACCAGCCCCAGCATTTT. It is translated as CASSRDHQPQHF.

This clonotype was observed a handful of times. The chain has TRBV4-3 and TRBJ2-6; D is undetermined. Germline loops: CDR1 LGHNA, CDR2 YSLEER. V lost 3 bases to trimming and J lost 0 bases, with 9 bases between them. There are 16 residues in the CDR3. The CDR3 region is CASSHGPHSGANVLTF. The CDR3 nucleotides are TGCGCCAGCAGCCATGGCCCTCACTCTGGGGCCAACGTCCTGACTTTC.

The chain uses TRBV10-3 and TRBJ1-2; D call uncertain. This CDR3 comprises 13 residues. Germline V gives CDR1 ENHRY, CDR2 SYGVKD. V was pared by 6 bases and J by 5 bases, with 13 bases between. CDR3 nucleotides: TGTGCCATCAGGAGGGAGCCCCTTTATGGCTACACCTTC. Amino acids: CAIRREPLYGYTF.

This clonotype was seen more than once but under ten times. V usage is TRBV7-6 and J usage is TRBJ2-5, with 8 bases fitting TRBD2. CDR3 length: 17 amino acids. With V trimmed by 1 base and J by 0 bases, 7 bases remained unmatched. Per the germline V gene, CDR1 is SGHVS and CDR2 is FNYEAQ. The CDR3 reads CASSLGGAGAYQETQYF. As DNA, the CDR3 is TGTGCCAGCAGCTTAGGGGGAGCGGGGGCGTACCAAGAGACCCAGTACTTC.

This clonotype was detected a few times. The V gene is TRBV6-2 or TRBV6-3, the J gene TRBJ2-2, with TRBD1 matching over 8 bases. This CDR3 is built from 16 residues. V was clipped by 0 bases and J by 8 bases; unmatched bases: 8. Looked up from germline, CDR1 is MNHEY and CDR2 is SVGEGT. This chain's CDR3 is CASSYSRQGASGELFF. Here the CDR3 DNA reads TGTGCCAGCAGTTACTCTAGGCAGGGGGCGTCGGGGGAGCTGTTTTTT.

The chain couples TRBV12-3 or TRBV12-4 to TRBJ1-2, with 9 bases that match TRBD1. The junction had 19 bases not matched to a gene; V was cut back by 7 bases and J by 7 bases. The CDR3 sequence is 17 residues long. The CDR3 nucleotides read TGTGCCAGCACCCAAACAGGGGGCGCATCCATGACGGGTGGCTACACCTTC. Translated: CASTQTGGASMTGGYTF.

This clonotype was picked up one time. This chain joins TRBV24-1 and TRBJ2-3, with 10 bases aligning to TRBD1. Looked up from germline, CDR1 is KGHDR and CDR2 is SFDVKD. The CDR3 consists of 16 residues. Losses at the gene ends were 3 bases for V and 4 bases for J; bases not matched to a gene: 6. CDR3: CATSDPGTGVSDTQYF. The CDR3 DNA reads TGTGCCACCAGTGATCCCGGGACAGGGGTCTCAGATACGCAGTATTTT.

The CDR3 DNA is TGTGCCAGCAGCTTAAGTCGTACAGGGATCTATAATTCACCCCTCCACTTT. Protein product: CASSLSRTGIYNSPLHF. The V gene is TRBV6-6, the J gene TRBJ1-6; tentative D call: TRBD1 (6 bases). The CDR3 covers 17 residues. The V end was cut by 6 bases, the J end by 3 bases, with 18 bases between. Germline V gene sequence: CDR1 MNHNY, CDR2 SVGAGI (reference sequence).

The chain employs TRBV9 and TRBJ1-1; D is possibly TRBD1 (6 bases). Trimming cost V 0 bases and J 0 bases, with 12 bases left between them. Germline V lookup: CDR1 SGDLS, CDR2 YYNGEE. CDR3 length: 16 residues. The CDR3 spells CASSVAGTYMNTEAFF. The CDR3 DNA reads TGTGCCAGCAGCGTAGCTGGGACATACATGAACACTGAAGCTTTCTTT.

CDR3 amino acids: CASSLAGTGREQYF. The DNA for the CDR3 is TGTGCCAGCAGCTTAGCCGGGACAGGGCGCGAGCAGTACTTC. V gene TRBV7-6 combines with J gene TRBJ2-4, with 9 bases aligning to TRBD1. The J call may be faulty, since TRBJ2-7 better matches the DNA end. Germline values: CDR1 SGHVS, CDR2 FNYEAQ. This CDR3 region has 14 residues.

This clonotype was counted between two and nine times. The rearrangement links TRBV9 to TRBJ2-1; 9 bases map to TRBD2. Germline CDR1 SGDLS, CDR2 YYNGEE. CDR3 size: 15 residues. V lost 4 bases, J lost 9 bases, and 11 bases stayed unmatched. The DNA for the CDR3 is TGTGCCAGCAGCCCTATTAGCGGGGGACGAGGTGAGCAGTTCTTC. It yields the protein CASSPISGGRGEQFF.